This record concerns one TCR beta chain sequence. The data were taken from a study of blood T cells in healthy people across ages. Using a J-beta primer mix together with a sample-barcoded 5' primer, a second PCR was run for roughly 6 to 12 cycles. MiXCR was run by TCRdb on the 5' RACE reads, yielding one entry per CDR3 protein. The data hold about 670,000 distinct CDR3 sequences, with roughly two fifths observed a single time. Material: blood. The TCR comes from a man at least 80 years old in good health.

DNA for the CDR3: TGTGCTAGTGGACGGGGGGCCCAGGTTGAGACCCAGTACTTC. Amino acid sequence: CASGRGAQVETQYF. The V call is TRBV12-5, the J call TRBJ2-5, with D perhaps TRBD2 (7 bases). CDR1 and CDR2 (germline): LGHNT, FRNRAP. The CDR3 extends over 14 amino acids. The V end was cut by 6 bases, the J end by 5 bases, with 16 bases between.